Listed below are T cell receptor beta chains from one sample, sequenced in a study of cytomegalovirus exposure and HLA in healthy donors. The assay was immunoSEQ multiplex PCR, and TCRdb's table has in-frame clones only and misses some. The sample table sets out about 72,000 clones. Sample: PBMCs. Receptors originate from a man aged 35-49 years in good health and CMV-seronegative. CDR3s include the opening cysteine and the closing phenylalanine or tryptophan. The D gene is left open where the match is weak.

NA	TRBV6-5	TRBJ1-2	TGTGCCAGCAGTTACTCGCACAAAGCTAACTATGGCTACACCTTC	CASSYSHKANYGYTF
NA	TRBV7-8	TRBJ2-5	TGTGCCAGCAGCTTAGAGGGGACTGTCGAAGAGACCCAGTACTTC	CASSLEGTVEETQYF
TRBD1	TRBV4-1	TRBJ2-7	TGCGCCAGCAGCCAAGATGATGGTGGGTCAAACAGGGGCTACGAGCAGTACTTC	CASSQDDGGSNRGYEQYF
NA	TRBV21-1	TRBJ1-6	TGTGCCAGCAGGACAGGTGATTCACCCCTCCACTTT	CASRTGDSPLHF
NA	TRBV15	TRBJ2-5	TGTGCCACCAGCAGCCACAGGGAGTACTCAGAGACCCAGTACTTC	CATSSHREYSETQYF
TRBD1	TRBV10-3	TRBJ2-2	TGTGCCATCAGGGACAGGGGCCTGTCCACCGGGGAGCTGTTTTTT	CAIRDRGLSTGELFF
NA	TRBV9	TRBJ1-6	TGTGCCAGCAGCGTAGATCCAGGGTCCGATTCACCCCTCCACTTT	CASSVDPGSDSPLHF
NA	TRBV29-1	TRBJ1-1	TGCAGCGTTGATGTGAGCGTGAGATTCCTTTACACTGAAGCTTTCTTT	CSVDVSVRFLYTEAFF
NA	TRBV5-1	TRBJ2-3	TGCGCCAGCAGCTTCCAGGGGCAAGATACGCAGTATTTT	CASSFQGQDTQYF
NA	TRBV9	TRBJ1-2	TGTGCCAGCAGCCCCGCAGGGGCTGTTCTAGCTAACTATGGCTACACCTTC	CASSPAGAVLANYGYTF